The next 16 T cell receptor beta chains were all read from a single sample in a study of T cells expressing NK-cell markers. Using the 5' RACE reads, TCRdb records one entry per CDR3 protein without DNA. Seen in this sample are around 550,000 distinct CDR3 sequences; the ten most common clones hold around 3.3%. The sequencing input was blood T cells: a sorted CD56 or NKG2C T cell subset, CD4+ or CD8+ T cells, or bulk PBMC T cells (not recorded which). These receptors came from a young man in good health.

This sequence joins TRBV7-2 and TRBJ1-5; TCRdb lists TRBD1, though no DNA is available to test this call. Germline CDR1 SGHTA, CDR2 FQGNSA. This CDR3 is 15 amino acids long. The CDR3: CASSLAGGRAEPQHF.

The CDR3 spells CASSPRDTLLSGANVLTF. The chain couples TRBV9 to TRBJ2-6; TCRdb's D call of TRBD1 is untestable without DNA. Germline lookup yields CDR1 SGDLS and CDR2 YYNGEE. This CDR3 region has 18 residues.

This rearrangement joins TRBV7-2 to TRBJ2-7. Per germline, CDR1 SGHTA and CDR2 FQGNSA. The CDR3 covers 16 residues. The CDR3: CASSLGSDPLGYEQYF.

This chain links TRBV12-3 or TRBV12-4 with TRBJ1-6. The CDR3 covers 12 residues. The CDR3 here is CASCDLLSPLHF.

The genes are TRBV7-9 and TRBJ2-5; TCRdb picks TRBD1, but there is no DNA to check that call. Germline-derived CDR1 and CDR2 are SEHNR and FQNEAQ (reference sequence). This CDR3 has 15 residues. The CDR3 spells CASSRPEPPRETQYF.

V usage is TRBV5-1 and J usage is TRBJ1-3; TCRdb proposes TRBD1, but this gene call is untestable without DNA. CDR1 and CDR2 (germline): SGHRS, YFSETQ. The CDR3 spans 16 residues. CDR3 region: CASSPRGAGTGNTIYF.

CDR3 protein: CASSPLTIAKNIQYF. This sequence joins TRBV7-2 and TRBJ2-4; the D call from TCRdb, TRBD1, cannot be confirmed without DNA. Germline assignment: CDR1 SGHTA and CDR2 FQGNSA. This CDR3 is 15 amino acids long.

V is TRBV18 and J is TRBJ2-3; TCRdb names TRBD1, which stays unverified in the absence of DNA. Germline V gene data show CDR1 as KGHSH and CDR2 as LQKENI. The CDR3 contains 18 residues. CDR3 sequence reads: CASSHLPTAPLRTDTQYF.

The chain's CDR3 is CASRKRAGELTDTQYF. The chain carries TRBV12-3 or TRBV12-4 and TRBJ2-3; the TCRdb call, TRBD2, lacks DNA for checking. The CDR3 consists of 16 residues.

The V call is TRBV4-2, the J call TRBJ2-1; there is no DNA to check the TCRdb D call of TRBD2. Germline-derived CDR1 and CDR2 are LGHNA and YNFKEQ. CDR3 size: 14 residues. CDR3 amino acids: CASSPVAEYNEQFF.

V is TRBV12-3 or TRBV12-4 and J is TRBJ2-5. The CDR3 loop spans 15 amino acids. Here the CDR3 reads CASSFGVASRETQYF.

Here the CDR3 reads CSVKQGAYNEQFF. The chain uses TRBV29-1 and TRBJ2-1; no DNA is available, so the TRBD1 call from TCRdb remains unchecked. The CDR3 spans 13 residues. Germline CDR1 and CDR2: SQVTM and ANQGSEA.

J is TRBJ2-1 and V is TRBV4-2; there is no DNA to check the TCRdb D call of TRBD1. The germline V gene encodes CDR1 LGHNA and CDR2 YNFKEQ. There are 14 residues in the CDR3. The CDR3 loop is CASSHGAITREQFF.

The genes are TRBV7-9 and TRBJ2-1; TCRdb's D call of TRBD2 is untestable without DNA. There are 16 residues in the CDR3. The V gene's germline CDR1 is SEHNR and CDR2 FQNEAQ (reference sequence). The CDR3 loop is CASSTPGTSSYNEQFF.

The rearrangement uses TRBV20-1 and TRBJ1-2; the TCRdb D gene call, TRBD1, has no DNA to confirm it. Germline CDR1 DFQATT, CDR2 SNEGSKA (reference sequence). CDR3 size: 15 residues. This chain's CDR3 is CMTLRPEGGSGGYTF.

The chain has TRBV28 and TRBJ2-7. CDR1 and CDR2 (germline): MDHEN, SYDVKM. This CDR3 contains 15 residues. The CDR3 spells CASSFGKQYSYEQYF. Together with reference TRBV28 and TRBJ2-7, the CDR3 gives the full variable domain: DVKVTQSSRYLVKRTGEKVFLECVQDMDHENMFWYRQDPGLGLRLIYFSYDVKMKEKGDIPEGYSVSREKKERFSLILESASTNQTSMYLCASSFGKQYSYEQYFGPGTRLTVT.